The 17 T cell receptor beta chains in this list originate from one sample, sequenced in a study of cytomegalovirus exposure and HLA in healthy donors. In the PCR, 60 Vbeta and 13 Jbeta primers were used. Measured with immunoSEQ multiplex PCR; TCRdb has only the in-frame clones, and not every one. In total, the table holds 70,000 or so clones. The specimen was PBMCs. These receptors were collected from a female donor in good health and CMV-seropositive.

The V gene is TRBV18, the J gene TRBJ2-7, with TRBD1 matching over 8 bases. Germline V gene lookup returns CDR1 KGHSH and CDR2 LQKENI. Trimming removed 6 bases from V and 7 bases from J; junction bases left unmatched: 8. The CDR3 is made up of 13 amino acids. Here the CDR3 DNA reads TGTGCCAGCTCTCCCGACAGGGGTGGAGAGCAGTACTTC. It is translated as CASSPDRGGEQYF.

Turning to this clone: The junction differs from germline at one of its ends, possibly a read error. The J gene is TRBJ1-1, the V gene TRBV29-1, with a possible D match to TRBD1 (6 bases). Germline CDR1 reads SQVTM; CDR2 reads ANQGSEA. This CDR3 has 13 amino acids. The CDR3 reads CSVLLGGVRPGVF. The CDR3 bases are TGCAGCGTACTTTTGGGAGGGGTTAGGCCAGGGGTGTTT.

This chain connects TRBV4-2 to TRBJ2-5; 13 nucleotides match TRBD2. Looked up from germline, CDR1 is LGHNA and CDR2 is YNFKEQ. This CDR3 contains 17 residues. The V and J ends lost 3 bases and 4 bases, in that order; junction bases with no gene match: 8. The CDR3 DNA sequence: TGTGCCAGCAGCCACCATGGAACTAGCGGGGGGGTAGAGACCCAGTACTTC. It yields the protein CASSHHGTSGGVETQYF.

The chain uses TRBV18 and TRBJ1-5; 7 nucleotides agree with TRBD1. This CDR3 is 13 amino acids long. Germline CDR1 is KGHSH and CDR2 is LQKENI. The V segment lost 5 bases and the J segment 5 bases; nucleotides outside the gene matches: 3. The CDR3 sequence: CASSVGTDQPQHF. CDR3 DNA sequence: TGTGCCAGCTCAGTTGGGACAGATCAGCCCCAGCATTTT. The full variable domain, with the rest looked up from reference TRBV18 and TRBJ1-5, is NAGVMQNPRHLVRRRGQEARLRCSPMKGHSHVYWYRQLPEEGLKFMVYLQKENIIDESGMPKERFSAEFPKEGPSILRIQQVVRGDSAAYFCASSVGTDQPQHFGDGTRLSIL.

CDR3: CASSSGQHYGYTF. CDR3 in DNA: TGTGCCAGCAGCTCGGGACAGCACTATGGCTACACCTTC. The rearrangement uses TRBV7-9 and TRBJ1-2, with 7 bases matching TRBD1. The ends lost 4 bases at V and 3 bases at J; junction bases unmatched: 2. The germline V gene encodes CDR1 SEHNR and CDR2 FQNEAQ (reference sequence). The length of the CDR3 is 13 residues.

The CDR3 DNA is TGCAGCGTTCGAGCCGTGTCTTACGAGCAGTACTTC. Amino acids: CSVRAVSYEQYF. The chain carries TRBV29-1 and TRBJ2-7; no firm D call. V lost 5 bases and J lost 4, with 12 bases in between. The germline CDR1 and CDR2 sequences are SQVTM and ANQGSEA. CDR3 size: 12 residues.

The rearrangement links TRBV5-1 to TRBJ2-7, with 9 nucleotides matching TRBD1. The CDR3 spans 16 residues. The V gene's germline CDR1 is SGHRS and CDR2 YFSETQ. After removal of 0 bases from V and 3 bases from J, the junction contained 7 bases not matched to a gene. The CDR3 nucleotides are TGCGCCAGCAGCTTGGAACAGGGGGCCTTCTACTACGAGCAGTACTTC. This codes for CASSLEQGAFYYEQYF.

The V and J genes are TRBV14 and TRBJ2-3; 13 nucleotides align to TRBD2. The germline CDR1 and CDR2 sequences are SGHDN and FVKESK. The CDR3 contains 20 residues. V gave up 0 bases and J gave up 0 bases; unmatched junction bases: 9. The CDR3, as DNA: TGTGCCAGCAGCCAAGATCCTCGACTAGCGGGGGGCCAAAGCACAGATACGCAGTATTTT. Translation: CASSQDPRLAGGQSTDTQYF.

Note on this clone: At one of its ends the junction is not consistent with the germline gene, which may arise from a read error. This chain uses TRBV28 with TRBJ1-1; D remains ambiguous. CDR1 and CDR2 (germline): MDHEN, SYDVKM. The CDR3 loop spans 13 amino acids. Here the CDR3 reads CASSPRYRTEDFF. The DNA for the CDR3 is TGTGCCAGCAGTCCGCGCTACCGCACTGAAGATTTCTTT.

The chain links TRBV2 to TRBJ1-5; the match to TRBD1 covers 9 bases. CDR1 is SNHLY and CDR2 is FYNNEI in the germline V gene. There are 15 residues in the CDR3. V was clipped by 5 bases and J by 5 bases; unmatched bases: 7. In DNA, the CDR3 is TGTGCCAGCAGTACCGAAACAGGGGGCGATCAGCCCCAGCATTTT. This codes for CASSTETGGDQPQHF.

The gene calls are TRBV4-2 and TRBJ2-1; no reliable D call. Germline CDR1 is LGHNA and CDR2 is YNFKEQ. The V end was cut by 0 bases, the J end by 9 bases, with 9 bases between. The CDR3 has 13 residues. CDR3 in DNA: TGTGCCAGCAGCCAAGAACCCTCCGGTGAGCAGTTCTTC. Amino acids: CASSQEPSGEQFF.

The CDR3 loop reads CASSMWPTAVEQYF. DNA for the CDR3: TGTGCCAGTAGTATGTGGCCTACAGCGGTCGAGCAGTACTTC. The genes are TRBV19 and TRBJ2-7, with D possibly being TRBD2 (5 bases). The CDR3 covers 14 residues. With 3 bases removed from V and 6 bases from J, the gap between germline ends came to 15 bases. The V gene's germline CDR1 is LNHDA and CDR2 SQIVND (reference sequence).

V gene TRBV5-6 combines with J gene TRBJ1-3; tentative D call: TRBD1 (6 bases). Germline V gives CDR1 SGHDT, CDR2 YYEEEE. Trimming cost V 5 bases and J 4 bases, with 13 bases left between them. The CDR3 contains 14 residues. CDR3 DNA: TGTGCCAGCAGTCCCCGGGGGGCCGGAAACACCATATATTTT. As protein: CASSPRGAGNTIYF.

The V gene is TRBV19, the J gene TRBJ2-7, with D maybe TRBD2 (5 bases). The CDR3 spans 15 residues. V lost 6 bases, J lost 4 bases, and 19 bases lay in between. Germline V gene lookup returns CDR1 LNHDA and CDR2 SQIVND (reference sequence). CDR3 residues: CASSEAPTLEYEQYF. CDR3 sequence (DNA): TGTGCCAGTAGCGAGGCCCCGACACTAGAGTACGAGCAGTACTTC.

V and J are TRBV27 and TRBJ2-5, with 9 nucleotides matching TRBD2. This CDR3 has 14 residues. Germline trimming cut 10 bases from V and 4 bases from J; bases unmatched to any gene: 10. CDR1 and CDR2 (germline): MNHEY, SMNVEV (reference sequence). The CDR3 here is CATSRGGLLETQYF. The CDR3 nucleotides read TGTGCCACTTCGCGGGGGGGCCTTCTAGAGACCCAGTACTTC.

CDR3 sequence: CASSQGRGDTGELFF. The CDR3 DNA follows: TGTGCCAGCAGCCAGGGGCGGGGGGATACCGGGGAGCTGTTTTTT. V usage is TRBV4-2 and J usage is TRBJ2-2, with TRBD2 matching over 8 bases. Germline-derived CDR1 and CDR2 are LGHNA and YNFKEQ. The CDR3 runs 15 residues. V dropped 3 bases and J dropped 5; count of bases not matched to a gene: 5.

This chain connects TRBV30 to TRBJ2-3, with TRBD2 matching 7 bases. This CDR3 has 14 residues. V was clipped by 0 bases and J by 6 bases; unmatched bases: 6. CDR1 is GTSNPN, CDR2 SVGIG, per germline (reference sequence). The CDR3 DNA follows: TGTGCCTGGAGTGTACAATTGGGGGGGGATACGCAGTATTTT. Its protein is CAWSVQLGGDTQYF.